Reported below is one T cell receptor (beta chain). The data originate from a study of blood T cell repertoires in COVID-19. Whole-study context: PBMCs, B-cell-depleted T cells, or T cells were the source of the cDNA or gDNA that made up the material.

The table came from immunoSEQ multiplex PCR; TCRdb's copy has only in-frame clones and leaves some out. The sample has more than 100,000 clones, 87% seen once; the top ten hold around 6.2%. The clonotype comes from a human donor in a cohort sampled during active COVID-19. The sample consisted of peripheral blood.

Written as DNA, the CDR3 is TGTGCCACCAGCAGGAAGGACAGGAACACTGAAGCTTTCTTT. Its protein product is CATSRKDRNTEAFF. The chain carries TRBV15 and TRBJ1-1; TRBD1 is a possible D gene (6 bases). Germline CDR1 LNHNV, CDR2 YYDKDF (reference sequence). This CDR3 spans 14 amino acids. The V end lost 3 bases, the J end lost 1 base, and 9 bases lay between the germline ends. Full variable domain (remainder filled in from reference TRBV15 and TRBJ1-1): DAMVIQNPRYQVTQFGKPVTLSCSQTLNHNVMYWYQQKSSQAPKLLFHYYDKDFNNEADTPDNFQSRRPNTSFCFLDIRSPGLGDTAMYLCATSRKDRNTEAFFGQGTRLTVV.